A single TCR beta chain is shown here with its context. The germline V gene has CDR1 SGDLS and CDR2 YYNGEE. V dropped 0 bases and J dropped 2 bases, with 12 bases sitting between them. The CDR3 has 16 amino acids. The data are from a study of blood T cell repertoires in COVID-19. Study in general: The samples span acute and convalescent COVID-19 from the United States, Italy and Spain. Nucleic acid was either cDNA or gDNA, and it came from T cells, B-cell-depleted T cells, or PBMCs.

In the authors' methods: Nucleated cell counts were estimated from reference gene primer amplification. Sequencing used immunoSEQ multiplex PCR; TCRdb keeps in-frame clones, though not all of them. Clonal size and the V and J genes are those of that table, whereas D and trimming came from the DNA. The sample holds under 75,000 clones; 89% are singletons and the top ten take about 8.1%. The clonotype originates from a middle-aged man with active COVID-19. V usage is TRBV9 and J usage is TRBJ2-1, with a tentative D call TRBD2 (7 bases). The specimen sequenced was peripheral blood. CDR3 coding DNA: TGTGCCAGCAGCGTAGAAGGCGGGGGCGCCTACAATGAGCAGTTCTTC. It codes for CASSVEGGGAYNEQFF.